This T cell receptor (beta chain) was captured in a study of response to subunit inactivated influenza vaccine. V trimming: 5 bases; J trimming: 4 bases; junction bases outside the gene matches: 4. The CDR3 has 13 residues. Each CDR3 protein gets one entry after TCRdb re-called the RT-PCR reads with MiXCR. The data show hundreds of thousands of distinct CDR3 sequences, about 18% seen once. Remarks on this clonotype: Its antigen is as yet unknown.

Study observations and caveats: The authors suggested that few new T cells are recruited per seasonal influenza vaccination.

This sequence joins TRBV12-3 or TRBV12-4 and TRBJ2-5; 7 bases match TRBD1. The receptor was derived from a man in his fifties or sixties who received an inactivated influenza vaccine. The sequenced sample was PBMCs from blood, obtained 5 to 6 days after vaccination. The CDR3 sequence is CASSPTGLETQYF. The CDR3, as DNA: TGTGCCAGCAGTCCGACAGGGCTAGAGACCCAGTACTTC.